This T cell receptor (beta chain) was found in a study of T cells in Graves' hyperthyroidism and ophthalmopathy. Study observations and caveats: The model foresaw ophthalmopathy a median around 6.4 months prior to onset.

In germline, CDR1 is ENHRY, CDR2 SYGVKD. Trimming took off 4 bases at V and 2 bases at J, with 17 bases between the two ends. The CDR3 has 16 residues. This clonotype was recorded at least ten times. Its antigen remains unidentified. Authors of the study amplified TCR beta CDR3 regions from RNA transcripts. The HTBI primer set was used in a first-round RT-PCR of the TCR CDR3. Via MiXCR, TCRdb re-called the multiplex PCR reads, giving one row per CDR3 protein. The table has about 480,000 distinct CDR3 sequences, around a quarter seen once. V gene TRBV10-3 combines with J gene TRBJ1-1; D might be TRBD1 (6 bases). This clonotype was obtained from a woman aged 25 to 39 with Graves' ophthalmopathy. The sample consisted of blood. The CDR3 protein is CAISGRGHPPNTEAFF. In DNA, the CDR3 is TGTGCCATCAGTGGAAGGGGACACCCCCCAAACACTGAAGCTTTCTTT.